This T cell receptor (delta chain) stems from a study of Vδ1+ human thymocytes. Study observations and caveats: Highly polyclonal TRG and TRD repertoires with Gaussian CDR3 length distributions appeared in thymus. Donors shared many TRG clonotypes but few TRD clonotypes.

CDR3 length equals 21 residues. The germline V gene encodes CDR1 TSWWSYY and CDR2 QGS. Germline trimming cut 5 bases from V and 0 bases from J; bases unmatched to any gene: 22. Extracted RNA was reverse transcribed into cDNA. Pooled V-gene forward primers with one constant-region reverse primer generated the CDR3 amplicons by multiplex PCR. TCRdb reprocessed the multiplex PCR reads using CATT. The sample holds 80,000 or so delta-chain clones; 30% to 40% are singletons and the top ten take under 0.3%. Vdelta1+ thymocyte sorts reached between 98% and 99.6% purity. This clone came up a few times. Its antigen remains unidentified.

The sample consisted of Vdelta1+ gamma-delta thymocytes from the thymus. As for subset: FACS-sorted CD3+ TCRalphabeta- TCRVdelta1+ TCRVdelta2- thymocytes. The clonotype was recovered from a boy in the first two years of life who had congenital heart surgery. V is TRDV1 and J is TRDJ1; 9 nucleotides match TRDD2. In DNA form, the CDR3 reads TGTGCTCTTGGGACCGGGACCTTCCTACGCACTGCGTGGACATACACCGATAAACTCATCTTT. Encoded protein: CALGTGTFLRTAWTYTDKLIF.